These 24 T cell receptor beta chains originate from one sample sequenced in a study of blood T cells in healthy people across ages. A J-beta primer mix and a sample-barcoded 5' primer were used in a second PCR of roughly 6 to 11 cycles. In TCRdb, the 5' RACE reads were re-called with MiXCR into one record per CDR3 protein. The data show fewer than 800,000 distinct CDR3 sequences, with roughly 21% seen just once and approximately 3.6% held by the top ten. Sequencing was performed on blood. These receptors all come from a man between 65 and 85 years old in good health.

The V call is TRBV6-5, the J call TRBJ2-5; TRBD2 matches 7 bases. The DNA end is a closer match to TRBJ2-1, so the J assignment may be wrong. Germline V gene sequence: CDR1 MNHEY, CDR2 SVGAGI. This CDR3 comprises 14 residues. The CDR3 region is CASSNPSGANEQFF. The CDR3 DNA is TGTGCCAGCAGCAACCCCAGCGGGGCCAATGAGCAGTTCTTC.

The sample holds a few counts of this clonotype. V is TRBV20-1 and J is TRBJ2-5; no firm D call. The DNA matches TRBJ2-7 better at its end, which makes the J call doubtful. Looked up from germline, CDR1 is DFQATT and CDR2 is SNEGSKA (reference sequence). CDR3 length: 14 residues. The CDR3 coding sequence is TGCAGTGCTAGAGATAGCCCTACGTACTACGAGCAGTACTTC. It encodes CSARDSPTYYEQYF.

This clonotype occurred many times. V usage is TRBV7-9 and J usage is TRBJ2-5, with D hard to call. V lost 5 bases, J lost 11 bases, and 18 bases lay in between. Germline V gives CDR1 SEHNR, CDR2 FQNEAQ (reference sequence). This CDR3 comprises 13 residues. The chain's CDR3 is CASSPGPKAEQYF. In DNA, the CDR3 is TGTGCCAGCAGCCCCGGGCCCAAAGCTGAGCAGTACTTC.

This clonotype was seen a few times. This sequence joins TRBV20-1 and TRBJ1-4; tentatively, D is TRBD1 (5 bases). Looked up from germline, CDR1 is DFQATT and CDR2 is SNEGSKA (reference sequence). Between the trimmed V and J ends, which lost 5 bases and 7 bases, there was a span of 20 bases. There are 15 residues in the CDR3. CDR3: CSASPPAGVGEKLFF. CDR3 sequence (DNA): TGCAGTGCTTCCCCCCCGGCGGGGGTGGGTGAAAAACTGTTTTTT.

This clonotype turned up a few times. The chain combines TRBV9 with TRBJ2-1, with D hard to call. The end of the DNA aligns better with TRBJ2-7, so the J call may be wrong. Germline V gives CDR1 SGDLS, CDR2 YYNGEE. CDR3 length: 17 residues. The CDR3 nucleotides are TGTGCCAGCAGCAACACCGACCTTCGACAAAAGCCCTACGAGCAGTACTTC. Protein product: CASSNTDLRQKPYEQYF.

This clonotype was detected only a few times. This sequence joins TRBV6-5 and TRBJ1-5; D not certain. CDR3 length: 13 amino acids. Trimming cost V 6 bases and J 3 bases, with 9 bases left between them. Germline CDR1 is MNHEY and CDR2 is SVGAGI. CDR3 protein: CASRKGNNQPQHF. In DNA form, the CDR3 reads TGTGCCAGCAGAAAAGGGAACAATCAGCCCCAGCATTTT.

There are a few counts of this clonotype. The chain recombines TRBV13 with TRBJ2-2, with 8 bases identical to TRBD1. CDR1 PRHDT and CDR2 FYEKMQ come from the germline V gene (reference sequence). With V trimmed by 2 bases and J by 1 base, 3 bases remained unmatched. CDR3 length: 16 amino acids. The CDR3 spells CASSLRTGLNTGELFF. The DNA for the CDR3 is TGTGCCAGCAGCTTAAGGACAGGGTTGAACACCGGGGAGCTGTTTTTT.

The genes are TRBV11-2 and TRBJ1-2; TRBD1 might be the D (5 bases). V gave up 2 bases and J gave up 3 bases, with 10 bases separating them. Germline loops: CDR1 SGHAT, CDR2 FQNNGV. CDR3 length: 14 residues. CDR3 DNA: TGTGCCAGCAGCTTATCGGGGGTGTACTATGGCTACACCTTC. It specifies CASSLSGVYYGYTF.

The CDR3 loop is CASSKDRAETQYF. CDR3 bases: TGTGCCAGCAGCAAGGACAGGGCTGAGACCCAGTACTTC. The chain couples TRBV11-3 to TRBJ2-1; 8 bases are a match to TRBD1. The J call may be faulty, since TRBJ2-5 better matches the DNA end. CDR1 is SGHNT, CDR2 YENEEA, per germline. The CDR3 has 13 amino acids.

In its sample, this clonotype was seen many times. The chain carries TRBV10-3 and TRBJ2-5, with D hard to call. Germline V CDR1 and CDR2: ENHRY, SYGVKD. CDR3 length: 13 residues. Deletions cut 2 bases from V and 1 base from J, with 5 bases between. The CDR3 is CAISEGGQETQYF. In DNA, the CDR3 is TGTGCCATCAGTGAGGGTGGCCAAGAGACCCAGTACTTC.

This sequence joins TRBV6-6 and TRBJ1-4; D perhaps matches TRBD1 (6 bases). This CDR3 is built from 15 residues. V was cut by 5 bases and J by 10 bases, with 20 bases left in between. Germline V gene lookup returns CDR1 MNHNY and CDR2 SVGAGI (reference sequence). CDR3 nucleotide sequence: TGTGCCAGCAGTAACGGCGGCACAGGGATCGGAAAACTGTTTTTT. This translates into CASSNGGTGIGKLFF.

This clonotype has a handful of counts. The V call is TRBV28, the J call TRBJ2-2; a weak D match, TRBD1 (5 bases). Germline CDR1 reads MDHEN; CDR2 reads SYDVKM. The V end was cut by 3 bases, the J end by 7 bases, with 15 bases between. The CDR3 has 15 amino acids. CDR3 in DNA: TGTGCCAGCAGTTTGCTCCAGGGAATAAACGGGGAGCTGTTTTTT. Protein sequence: CASSLLQGINGELFF.

J is TRBJ2-7 and V is TRBV15; 7 bases map to TRBD1. This CDR3 has 16 residues. With V trimmed by 2 bases and J by 0 bases, 7 bases remained unmatched. The germline V gene has CDR1 LNHNV and CDR2 YYDKDF (reference sequence). CDR3 amino acids: CATSRIGQASSYEQYF. DNA of the CDR3: TGTGCCACCAGCAGAATCGGACAGGCCTCCTCCTACGAGCAGTACTTC.

This clonotype was counted ten times or more. The chain has TRBV7-9 and TRBJ2-1; no reliable D call. Per germline, CDR1 SEHNR and CDR2 FQNEAQ (reference sequence). This CDR3 is built from 14 residues. Trimming took 6 bases from V and 1 from J, leaving 10 bases between them. CDR3 coding DNA: TGTGCCAGCAGTTTGGTAGGTTCCTACAATGAGCAGTTCTTC. This encodes CASSLVGSYNEQFF. The variable domain in full, with the rest retrieved from reference TRBV7-9 and TRBJ2-1, is DTGVSQNPRHKITKRGQNVTFRCDPISEHNRLYWYRQTLGQGPEFLTYFQNEAQLEKSRLLSDRFSAERPKGSFSTLEIQRTEQGDSAMYLCASSLVGSYNEQFFGPGTRLTVL.

This CDR3 is CASSAGTTSSVNTQYF. The CDR3 DNA is TGTGCCAGCAGCGCGGGGACTACATCAAGTGTGAATACGCAGTATTTT. The rearrangement joins TRBV7-9 to TRBJ2-3; 7 positions agree with TRBD2. Losses at the gene ends were 5 bases for V and 7 bases for J; bases not matched to a gene: 15. CDR1 SEHNR and CDR2 FQNEAQ come from the germline V gene (reference sequence). The CDR3 is 16 residues long.

This clonotype was seen a few times. A read error is likely, as this CDR3 ends without the conserved phenylalanine or tryptophan. The J gene is TRBJ1-1, the V gene TRBV6-5; D ambiguous. V lost 6 bases, J lost 3 bases, and 11 bases lay in between. Germline CDR1 is MNHEY and CDR2 is SVGAGI. CDR3 length: 13 amino acids. CDR3 in amino acids: CASSAPEYTEAFL. The CDR3 DNA follows: TGTGCCAGCAGCGCACCAGAGTACACTGAAGCTTTCCTT.

J is TRBJ2-1 and V is TRBV6-1; 11 nucleotides agree with TRBD2. Germline lookup yields CDR1 MNHNS and CDR2 SASEGT. The junction had 10 bases not matched to a gene; V was cut back by 6 bases and J by 0 bases. The CDR3 contains 18 residues. The CDR3 nucleotides read TGTGCCAGCAGCGCTGGAACAGGGACTAGCGGCTCCTACAATGAGCAGTTCTTC. Translating gives CASSAGTGTSGSYNEQFF.

This clonotype has more than one count but fewer than ten. CDR3: CASSLGRGANVLTF. In DNA, the CDR3 is TGTGCCAGCAGCTTAGGACGCGGGGCCAACGTCCTGACTTTC. The chain couples TRBV13 to TRBJ2-6; no clear D gene. Germline CDR1 reads PRHDT; CDR2 reads FYEKMQ (reference sequence). The V end lost 0 bases, the J end lost 4 bases, and 4 bases lay between the germline ends. CDR3 size: 14 residues.

Only a few counts were recorded for this clonotype. The chain employs TRBV7-2 and TRBJ1-1; no reliable D call. CDR1 and CDR2 (germline): SGHTA, FQGNSA. CDR3 length: 15 amino acids. V dropped 5 bases and J dropped 0 bases, with 13 bases sitting between them. The CDR3 DNA sequence: TGTGCCAGCAGCCCTAGTGGCGTCCTGAACACTGAAGCTTTCTTT. This encodes CASSPSGVLNTEAFF. Together with reference TRBV7-2 and TRBJ1-1, the CDR3 gives the full variable domain: GAGVSQSPSNKVTEKGKDVELRCDPISGHTALYWYRQSLGQGLEFLIYFQGNSAPDKSGLPSDRFSAERTGGSVSTLTIQRTQQEDSAVYLCASSPSGVLNTEAFFGQGTRLTVV.

This clonotype has a count of ten or more. The V gene is TRBV29-1, the J gene TRBJ2-1; TRBD1 might be the D (5 bases). Per germline, CDR1 SQVTM and CDR2 ANQGSEA. This CDR3 comprises 14 residues. The ends were cut back, 6 bases at V and 2 bases at J, with 14 bases in the middle. CDR3 sequence reads: CSVDIARAYNEQFF. DNA for the CDR3: TGCAGCGTCGACATCGCCAGGGCCTACAATGAGCAGTTCTTC.

The CDR3 DNA reads as TGCAGTGCCCAGACAGGGTGGGGGAACACTGAAGCTTTCTTT. Translating it yields CSAQTGWGNTEAFF. This chain links TRBV20-1 with TRBJ1-1, with 7 positions matching TRBD1. V was clipped by 6 bases and J by 1 base; unmatched bases: 8. This CDR3 is built from 14 residues. Germline CDR1 reads DFQATT; CDR2 reads SNEGSKA (reference sequence).

A few counts support this clonotype. The J gene is TRBJ1-2, the V gene TRBV2; D gene uncertain. Trimming pared 1 base from V and 1 base from J, leaving 7 bases between. Looked up from germline, CDR1 is SNHLY and CDR2 is FYNNEI. The CDR3 contains 14 residues. The CDR3 DNA sequence: TGTGCCAGCAGTGAAGGTCACATTAACTATGGCTACACCTTC. Protein sequence: CASSEGHINYGYTF.

This clonotype was counted a few times. The V call is TRBV7-9, the J call TRBJ2-1; no reliable D call. The V and J ends lost 1 base and 12 bases respectively, with 7 bases between them. Germline V CDR1 and CDR2: SEHNR, FQNEAQ (reference sequence). CDR3 length: 11 residues. CDR3 amino acids: CASSLGERQFF. Written as DNA, the CDR3 is TGTGCCAGCAGCTTAGGTGAGCGGCAGTTCTTC.

This clonotype was detected only a few times. J is TRBJ2-5 and V is TRBV14; D is unclear. Judging by the DNA end, TRBJ2-1 fits better; the J call may be wrong. CDR1 and CDR2 from the germline V gene are SGHDN and FVKESK. CDR3 size: 15 residues. The CDR3: CASSQDPPDYNEQFF. The DNA for the CDR3 is TGTGCCAGCAGCCAAGATCCCCCGGATTACAATGAGCAGTTCTTC.